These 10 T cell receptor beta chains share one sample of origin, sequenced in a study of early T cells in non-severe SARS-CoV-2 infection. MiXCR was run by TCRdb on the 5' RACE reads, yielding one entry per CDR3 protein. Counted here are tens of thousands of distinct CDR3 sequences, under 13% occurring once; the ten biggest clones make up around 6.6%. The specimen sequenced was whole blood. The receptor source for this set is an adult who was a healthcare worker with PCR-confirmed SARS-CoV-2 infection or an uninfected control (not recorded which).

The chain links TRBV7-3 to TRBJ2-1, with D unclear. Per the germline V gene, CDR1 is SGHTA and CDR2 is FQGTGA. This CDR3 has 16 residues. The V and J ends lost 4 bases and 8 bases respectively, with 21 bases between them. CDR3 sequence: CASSSVPVGNSYEQFF. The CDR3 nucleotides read TGTGCCAGCAGCTCTGTACCGGTGGGGAACTCCTATGAGCAGTTCTTC.

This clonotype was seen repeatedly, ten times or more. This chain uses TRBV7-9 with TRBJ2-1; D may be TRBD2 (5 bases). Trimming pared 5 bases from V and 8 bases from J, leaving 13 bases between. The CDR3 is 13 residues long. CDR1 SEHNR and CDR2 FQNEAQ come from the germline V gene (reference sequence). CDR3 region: CASSPRLGDEQFF. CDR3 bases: TGTGCCAGCAGCCCCCGGCTCGGGGATGAGCAGTTCTTC.

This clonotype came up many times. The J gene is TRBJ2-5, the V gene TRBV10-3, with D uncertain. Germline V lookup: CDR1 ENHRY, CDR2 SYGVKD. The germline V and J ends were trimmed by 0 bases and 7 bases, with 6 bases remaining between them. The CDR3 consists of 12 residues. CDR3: CAISESGGTQYF. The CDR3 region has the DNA TGTGCCATCAGTGAGTCAGGCGGGACCCAGTACTTC.

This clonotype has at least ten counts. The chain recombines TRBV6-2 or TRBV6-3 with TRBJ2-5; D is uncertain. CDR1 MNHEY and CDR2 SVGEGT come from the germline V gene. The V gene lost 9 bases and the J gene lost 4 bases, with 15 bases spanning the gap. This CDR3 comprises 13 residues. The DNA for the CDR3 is TGTGCCAGTGGGAAAAATATCCCAGAGACCCAGTACTTC. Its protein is CASGKNIPETQYF.

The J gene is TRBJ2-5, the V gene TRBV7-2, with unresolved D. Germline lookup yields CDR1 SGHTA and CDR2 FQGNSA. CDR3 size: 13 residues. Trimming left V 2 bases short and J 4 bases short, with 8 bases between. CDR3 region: CASSLSGLETQYF. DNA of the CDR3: TGTGCCAGCAGCTTATCAGGTCTAGAGACCCAGTACTTC.

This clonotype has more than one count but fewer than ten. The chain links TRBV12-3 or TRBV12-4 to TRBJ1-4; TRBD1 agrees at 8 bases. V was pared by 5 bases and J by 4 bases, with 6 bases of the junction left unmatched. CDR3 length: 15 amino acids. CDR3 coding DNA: TGTGCCAGCAGTCACCCGGACAGGGATAATGAAAAACTGTTTTTT. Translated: CASSHPDRDNEKLFF.

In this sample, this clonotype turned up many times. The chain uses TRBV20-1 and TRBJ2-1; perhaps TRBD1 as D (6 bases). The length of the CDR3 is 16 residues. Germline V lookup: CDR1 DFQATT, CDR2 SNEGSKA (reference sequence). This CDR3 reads CWDPTDAQGGPGEQFF. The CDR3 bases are TGCTGGGACCCCACGGACGCCCAAGGGGGACCCGGGGAGCAGTTCTTC.

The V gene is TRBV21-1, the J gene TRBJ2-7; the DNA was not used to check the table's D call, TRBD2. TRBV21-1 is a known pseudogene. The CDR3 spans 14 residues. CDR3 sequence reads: CASSKGQRYYEQYF. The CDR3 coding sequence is TGTGCCAGCAGCAAAGGGCAGCGGTACTACGAGCAGTACTTC.

This CDR3 reads CASSLGGTGAEAFF. CDR3 in DNA: TGTGCCAGCAGCTTAGGGGGGACAGGGGCTGAAGCTTTCTTT. The V gene is TRBV11-2, the J gene TRBJ1-1; 10 nucleotides match TRBD1. The CDR3 contains 14 residues. Germline loops: CDR1 SGHAT, CDR2 FQNNGV. V shed 1 base and J 6 bases; nucleotides not matched to a gene: 2.

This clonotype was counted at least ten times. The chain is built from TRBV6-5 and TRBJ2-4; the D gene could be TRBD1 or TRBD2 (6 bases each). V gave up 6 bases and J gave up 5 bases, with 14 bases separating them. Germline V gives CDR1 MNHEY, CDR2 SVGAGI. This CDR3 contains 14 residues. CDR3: CASSPRGDQNIQYF. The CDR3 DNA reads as TGTGCCAGCAGCCCGAGGGGGGACCAAAACATTCAGTACTTC.